These 30 T cell receptor beta chains were all obtained from the same sample, sequenced in a study of CD8+ T cells in alopecia areata. Isolated RNA was reverse transcribed into cDNA used as the sequencing template. Libraries were prepared by immunoSEQ multiplex PCR; TCRdb keeps only in-frame clonotypes and omits some of them. The sample holds 150,000 to 200,000 clones, roughly 63% seen once. This sample comprised CD4+ T cells sorted from blood, obtained at week 0. Receptors were obtained from a human donor with alopecia areata.

The chain recombines TRBV30 with TRBJ2-7; maybe TRBD2 (6 bases). This CDR3 spans 15 amino acids. V shed 3 bases and J shed 0 bases, with 15 bases lying between them. The germline V gene has CDR1 GTSNPN and CDR2 SVGIG (reference sequence). The CDR3 sequence is CAWSGRLISSYEQYF. The CDR3 DNA reads TGTGCCTGGAGCGGGAGACTGATAAGCTCCTACGAGCAGTACTTC.

V gene TRBV18 combines with J gene TRBJ2-6; no clear D. The CDR3 is 13 amino acids. Germline V CDR1 and CDR2: KGHSH, LQKENI. V gave up 3 bases and J gave up 3 bases, with 3 bases separating them. The CDR3, as DNA: TGTGCCAGCTCACCGTTTGGGGCCAACGTCCTGACTTTC. Protein: CASSPFGANVLTF.

Concerning this clone itself: Other DNA sequences in this specimen translate into the identical CDR3. The V and J genes are TRBV29-1 and TRBJ1-1, with 7 bases lining up with TRBD1. There are 13 residues in the CDR3. The V gene end was trimmed by 7 bases and the J gene end by 1 base; junction bases not matched to a gene: 6. Germline loops: CDR1 SQVTM, CDR2 ANQGSEA. The CDR3 here is CSAGGQANTEAFF. The DNA for the CDR3 is TGCAGCGCTGGAGGACAGGCGAACACTGAAGCTTTCTTT. The full variable domain, rest sourced from reference TRBV29-1 and TRBJ1-1, is SAVISQKPSRDICQRGTSLTIQCQVDSQVTMMFWYRQQPGQSLTLIATANQGSEATYESGFVIDKFPISRPNLTFSTLTVSNMSPEDSSIYLCSAGGQANTEAFFGQGTRLTVV.

The V gene is TRBV29-1, the J gene TRBJ2-7; D is unresolved. Germline V gives CDR1 SQVTM, CDR2 ANQGSEA. The length of the CDR3 is 12 residues. V lost 6 bases to trimming and J lost 1 base, with 10 bases between them. Here the CDR3 DNA reads TGCAGCGTAGACCTGGGATCCTACGAGCAGTACTTC. Amino acid sequence: CSVDLGSYEQYF.

V and J are TRBV29-1 and TRBJ1-2; no clear D gene. Trimming shortened V by 6 bases and J by 2 bases, and 10 bases separated the two germline ends. The CDR3 is 12 amino acids. Germline V lookup: CDR1 SQVTM, CDR2 ANQGSEA. In nucleotides, the CDR3 is TGCAGCGTCGCCTATTCCAACTATGGCTACACCTTC. Its translation is CSVAYSNYGYTF. Based on the CDR3 plus reference TRBV29-1 and TRBJ1-2, the full variable domain is SAVISQKPSRDICQRGTSLTIQCQVDSQVTMMFWYRQQPGQSLTLIATANQGSEATYESGFVIDKFPISRPNLTFSTLTVSNMSPEDSSIYLCSVAYSNYGYTFGSGTRLTVV.

This clone was observed a few times. CDR3: CASSSHPGQGTDTQYF. Written as DNA, the CDR3 is TGCGCCAGCAGTTCCCACCCAGGACAGGGTACAGATACGCAGTATTTT. This sequence joins TRBV5-1 and TRBJ2-3, with 8 bases aligning to TRBD1. CDR3 size: 16 residues. Per the germline V gene, CDR1 is SGHRS and CDR2 is YFSETQ. The V segment lost 5 bases and the J segment 3 bases; nucleotides outside the gene matches: 11. The whole variable domain, filled in from reference TRBV5-1 and TRBJ2-3, reads KAGVTQTPRYLIKTRGQQVTLSCSPISGHRSVSWYQQTPGQGLQFLFEYFSETQRNKGNFPGRFSGRQFSNSRSEMNVSTLELGDSALYLCASSSHPGQGTDTQYFGPGTRLTVL.

This chain uses TRBV6-5 with TRBJ1-2; D gene unclear. Trimming stripped 2 bases from V and 8 bases from J, with 12 bases between. This CDR3 contains 13 residues. Germline V gives CDR1 MNHEY, CDR2 SVGAGI. CDR3 region: CASSYGDGRGYTF. The CDR3 bases are TGTGCCAGCAGTTACGGAGATGGCAGAGGCTACACCTTC.

This clone has just one count. This rearrangement joins TRBV7-2 to TRBJ1-5, with 7 positions matching TRBD1. The CDR3 loop spans 14 amino acids. After removal of 5 bases from V and 2 bases from J, the junction contained 3 bases not matched to a gene. CDR1 SGHTA and CDR2 FQGNSA come from the germline V gene. The CDR3 coding sequence is TGTGCCAGCAGCCTCACAGGGGGCAATCAGCCCCAGCATTTT. This encodes CASSLTGGNQPQHF.

This chain connects TRBV5-1 to TRBJ1-4, with D maybe TRBD1 (5 bases). This CDR3 region has 18 residues. Per the germline V gene, CDR1 is SGHRS and CDR2 is YFSETQ. Trimming cost V 4 bases and J 11 bases, with 30 bases left between them. The CDR3 DNA follows: TGCGCCAGCAGCCCCAGGTCATCACACCAATTTAATGAGGGGAAACTGTTTTTT. Protein sequence: CASSPRSSHQFNEGKLFF.

A note on this clone: At the DNA level, this CDR3 is encoded by other sequences in the same sample as well. The chain links TRBV29-1 to TRBJ2-3; D is perhaps TRBD1 (5 bases). This CDR3 has 13 amino acids. Trimming shortened V by 4 bases and J by 2 bases, and 10 bases separated the two germline ends. Germline V lookup: CDR1 SQVTM, CDR2 ANQGSEA. CDR3 loop: CSVGGTITDTQYF. The CDR3 DNA reads as TGCAGCGTTGGGGGCACAATCACAGATACGCAGTATTTT.

A few counts support this clone. DNA of the CDR3: TGTGCCAGTAGTATTGGGACAGGGAATTCACCCCTCCACTTT. Encoded protein: CASSIGTGNSPLHF. The rearrangement uses TRBV19 and TRBJ1-6; TRBD1 matches 9 bases. CDR1 and CDR2 from the germline V gene are LNHDA and SQIVND (reference sequence). CDR3 length equals 14 residues. The V and J ends lost 3 bases and 7 bases, in that order; junction bases with no gene match: 1.

The chain uses TRBV4-3 and TRBJ2-4, with D uncertain. Germline V gives CDR1 LGHNA, CDR2 YSLEER. V was trimmed by 0 bases and J by 5 bases, leaving 5 bases between them. This CDR3 comprises 13 residues. This chain's CDR3 is CASSQDRENIQYF. CDR3 coding DNA: TGCGCCAGCAGCCAAGATAGGGAAAACATTCAGTACTTC.

The V and J genes are TRBV5-1 and TRBJ2-7; TRBD1 aligns across 8 bases. The CDR3 sequence is 14 residues long. J was trimmed by 6 bases and V by 1 base; bases with no gene match: 6. The germline CDR1 and CDR2 sequences are SGHRS and YFSETQ. The CDR3 region is CASSLPDRASEQYF. The DNA of the CDR3 is TGCGCCAGCAGCTTGCCGGACAGGGCTTCCGAGCAGTACTTC. The full variable domain, with the rest looked up from reference TRBV5-1 and TRBJ2-7, is KAGVTQTPRYLIKTRGQQVTLSCSPISGHRSVSWYQQTPGQGLQFLFEYFSETQRNKGNFPGRFSGRQFSNSRSEMNVSTLELGDSALYLCASSLPDRASEQYFGPGTRLTVT.

The rearrangement links TRBV29-1 to TRBJ1-4, with TRBD1 identical over 8 bases. V lost 4 bases and J lost 8; bases outside the gene matches: 9. The germline V gene has CDR1 SQVTM and CDR2 ANQGSEA. The CDR3 is 14 amino acids. The chain's CDR3 is CSVGLGQGREKLFF. The CDR3 nucleotides are TGCAGCGTTGGGCTCGGACAGGGCAGGGAAAAACTGTTTTTT.

The chain carries TRBV15 and TRBJ1-2; 9 positions match TRBD1. Trimming at V came to 0 bases and at J to 2 bases, leaving 4 bases not matched to a gene. From germline, CDR1 is LNHNV and CDR2 YYDKDF (reference sequence). This CDR3 is 16 amino acids long. In DNA form, the CDR3 reads TGTGCCACCAGCAGAGAGGGACAGGGCAAGAACTATGGCTACACCTTC. Amino acids: CATSREGQGKNYGYTF.

The chain has TRBV29-1 and TRBJ1-2, with D unresolved. V was trimmed by 4 bases and J by 0 bases, leaving 12 bases between them. The CDR3 extends over 14 amino acids. The germline V gene encodes CDR1 SQVTM and CDR2 ANQGSEA. CDR3 residues: CSVGDKTANYGYTF. CDR3 DNA: TGCAGCGTTGGAGACAAAACAGCTAACTATGGCTACACCTTC.

The rearrangement joins TRBV25-1 to TRBJ1-2; D is undetermined. This CDR3 has 13 amino acids. V shed 3 bases and J shed 4 bases, with 9 bases lying between them. Germline CDR1 MGHDK, CDR2 SYGVNS. The CDR3 sequence is CASSDLDRYGYTF. As DNA, the CDR3 is TGTGCCAGCAGTGATCTGGATCGCTATGGCTACACCTTC.

In its sample, this clone was seen once. The rearrangement uses TRBV9 and TRBJ2-7, with D unclear. Trimming took 4 bases from V and 6 from J, leaving 14 bases between them. Germline lookup yields CDR1 SGDLS and CDR2 YYNGEE. The CDR3 has 13 residues. This CDR3 is CASSYRVSTEQYF. The CDR3, as DNA: TGTGCCAGCAGCTACCGAGTGTCCACCGAGCAGTACTTC. The complete variable domain, with remaining parts taken from reference TRBV9 and TRBJ2-7, reads DSGVTQTPKHLITATGQRVTLRCSPRSGDLSVYWYQQSLDQGLQFLIQYYNGEERAKGNILERFSAQQFPDLHSELNLSSLELGDSALYFCASSYRVSTEQYFGPGTRLTVT.

This clone was seen a handful of times. The chain uses TRBV5-1 and TRBJ2-7; D is possibly TRBD1 (6 bases). Germline values: CDR1 SGHRS, CDR2 YFSETQ. V lost 5 bases and J lost 2, with 14 bases in between. The CDR3 consists of 14 residues. CDR3 bases: TGCGCCAGCAGGGCCTACGGGACAACCTACGAGCAGTACTTC. Protein product: CASRAYGTTYEQYF.

A single count supports this clone. V usage is TRBV29-1 and J usage is TRBJ1-4; TRBD1 agrees at 8 bases. Germline trimming cut 6 bases from V and 6 bases from J; bases unmatched to any gene: 9. Germline CDR1 reads SQVTM; CDR2 reads ANQGSEA. This CDR3 contains 14 residues. CDR3 DNA: TGCAGCGTCCGACAGGGGAGGAATTATGAAAAACTGTTTTTT. Its translation is CSVRQGRNYEKLFF.

This clone was seen a handful of times. The chain uses TRBV10-3 and TRBJ2-5; no reliable D call. The germline V gene encodes CDR1 ENHRY and CDR2 SYGVKD. V was shortened by 2 bases and J by 2 bases, with 6 bases between the two germline ends. The CDR3 covers 13 residues. The CDR3 loop is CAISERPQETQYF. The CDR3 region has the DNA TGTGCCATCAGTGAGCGTCCTCAAGAGACCCAGTACTTC.

The CDR3 spells CASSSNQGFNQPQHF. The CDR3 DNA follows: TGTGCCAGCAGCTCGAACCAGGGGTTCAATCAGCCCCAGCATTTT. The V and J genes are TRBV7-2 and TRBJ1-5, with TRBD1 as a possible D gene (6 bases). The CDR3 loop spans 15 amino acids. Germline V gene data show CDR1 as SGHTA and CDR2 as FQGNSA. V lost 4 bases and J lost 3, with 13 bases in between. The entire variable domain, with the rest obtained from reference TRBV7-2 and TRBJ1-5, is as follows: GAGVSQSPSNKVTEKGKDVELRCDPISGHTALYWYRQSLGQGLEFLIYFQGNSAPDKSGLPSDRFSAERTGGSVSTLTIQRTQQEDSAVYLCASSSNQGFNQPQHFGDGTRLSIL.

V usage is TRBV6-1 and J usage is TRBJ1-1, with 7 bases fitting TRBD1. The germline V gene encodes CDR1 MNHNS and CDR2 SASEGT. Trimming at V came to 6 bases and at J to 4 bases, leaving 5 bases not matched to a gene. This CDR3 spans 13 amino acids. CDR3 bases: TGTGCCAGCAGAACAGGGGTGGCCACTGAAGCTTTCTTT. Its translation is CASRTGVATEAFF.

The genes are TRBV30 and TRBJ1-2, with D possibly TRBD1 on 5 matching bases. Germline CDR1 reads GTSNPN; CDR2 reads SVGIG (reference sequence). V lost 0 bases to trimming and J lost 3 bases, with 14 bases between them. The CDR3 loop spans 15 amino acids. Here the CDR3 reads CAWSVRFGGDYGYTF. The CDR3 nucleotides read TGTGCCTGGAGTGTCCGTTTTGGGGGGGACTATGGCTACACCTTC.

The chain is built from TRBV6-1 and TRBJ1-5; 9 nucleotides match TRBD1. Germline lookup yields CDR1 MNHNS and CDR2 SASEGT. Germline trimming cut 2 bases from V and 7 bases from J; bases unmatched to any gene: 9. CDR3 size: 16 residues. CDR3 region: CASSETGTGFGQPQHF. The CDR3 DNA sequence: TGTGCCAGCAGTGAAACTGGGACAGGGTTCGGGCAGCCCCAGCATTTT.

J is TRBJ2-3 and V is TRBV5-1; D is ambiguous. This CDR3 spans 16 amino acids. The germline V gene has CDR1 SGHRS and CDR2 YFSETQ. V was cut by 0 bases and J by 4 bases, with 15 bases left in between. In DNA form, the CDR3 reads TGCGCCAGCAGCTTGGCCCTCGATCGGGCATCAGATACGCAGTATTTT. This encodes CASSLALDRASDTQYF.

The genes are TRBV30 and TRBJ2-3, with D unclear. The CDR3 length is 13 residues. Germline V gene data show CDR1 as GTSNPN and CDR2 as SVGIG (reference sequence). V was shortened by 3 bases and J by 1 base, with 8 bases between the two germline ends. The CDR3 is CAWRAWGTDTQYF. For the CDR3, the DNA is TGTGCCTGGAGAGCGTGGGGCACAGATACGCAGTATTTT.

The gene calls are TRBV6-5 and TRBJ1-1; perhaps TRBD1 as D (5 bases). This CDR3 region has 14 residues. Trimming cost V 5 bases and J 3 bases, with 13 bases left between them. In germline, CDR1 is MNHEY, CDR2 SVGAGI. CDR3 loop: CASSTGTADTEAFF. CDR3 nucleotide sequence: TGTGCCAGCAGTACCGGGACTGCAGACACTGAAGCTTTCTTT.

The chain is built from TRBV4-2 and TRBJ2-3; TRBD1 matches at 8 bases. Trimming at V came to 4 bases and at J to 0 bases, leaving 3 bases not matched to a gene. Germline CDR1 reads LGHNA; CDR2 reads YNFKEQ. The CDR3 has 15 amino acids. The CDR3 DNA follows: TGTGCCAGCAGCCCTGGACAGGGTAGCACAGATACGCAGTATTTT. This encodes CASSPGQGSTDTQYF.

This clone appeared a single time. The V call is TRBV2, the J call TRBJ1-2; no reliable D call. V dropped 9 bases and J dropped 6 bases, with 14 bases sitting between them. CDR3 length equals 12 residues. Per the germline V gene, CDR1 is SNHLY and CDR2 is FYNNEI. CDR3 in DNA: TGTGCCAGTACAGTAGCGGGCCATGGCTACACCTTC. Translated, it gives CASTVAGHGYTF.